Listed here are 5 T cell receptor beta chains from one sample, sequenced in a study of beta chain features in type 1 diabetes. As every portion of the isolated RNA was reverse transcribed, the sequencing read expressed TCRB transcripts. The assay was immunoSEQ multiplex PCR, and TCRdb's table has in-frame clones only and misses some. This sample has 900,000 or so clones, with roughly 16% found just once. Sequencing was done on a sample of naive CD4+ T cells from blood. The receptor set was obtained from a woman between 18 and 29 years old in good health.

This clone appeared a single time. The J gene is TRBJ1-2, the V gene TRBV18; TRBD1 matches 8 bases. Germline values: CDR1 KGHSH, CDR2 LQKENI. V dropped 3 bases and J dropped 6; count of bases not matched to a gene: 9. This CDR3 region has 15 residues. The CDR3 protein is CASSPGSGGADGYTF. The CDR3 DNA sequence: TGTGCCAGCTCACCGGGATCAGGGGGCGCAGATGGCTACACCTTC.

CDR3 residues: CASSPGTSGDNEQFF. The CDR3, as DNA: TGTGCCAGCTCACCGGGGACTAGCGGAGACAATGAGCAGTTCTTC. V is TRBV18 and J is TRBJ2-1, with TRBD2 identical over 11 bases. Per the germline V gene, CDR1 is KGHSH and CDR2 is LQKENI. V was clipped by 3 bases and J by 5 bases; unmatched bases: 3. CDR3 length: 15 residues.

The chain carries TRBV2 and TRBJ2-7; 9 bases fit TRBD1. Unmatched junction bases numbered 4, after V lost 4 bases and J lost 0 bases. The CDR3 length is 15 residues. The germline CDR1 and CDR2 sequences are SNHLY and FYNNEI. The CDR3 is CASSGDRDSSYEQYF. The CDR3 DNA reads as TGTGCCAGCAGTGGGGACAGGGACAGCTCCTACGAGCAGTACTTC.

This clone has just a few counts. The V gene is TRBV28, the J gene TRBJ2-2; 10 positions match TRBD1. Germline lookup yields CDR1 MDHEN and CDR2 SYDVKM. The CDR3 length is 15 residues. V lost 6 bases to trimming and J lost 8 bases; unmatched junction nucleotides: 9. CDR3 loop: CASSRRDRGGGELFF. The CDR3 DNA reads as TGTGCCAGCAGCCGCCGGGACAGGGGAGGTGGGGAGCTGTTTTTT.

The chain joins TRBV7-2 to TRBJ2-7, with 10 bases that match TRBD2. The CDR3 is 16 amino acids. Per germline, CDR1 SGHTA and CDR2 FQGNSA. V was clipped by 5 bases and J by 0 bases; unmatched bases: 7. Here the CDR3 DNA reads TGTGCCAGCAGCAGGTCCGGGACTAGCGCCTCCTACGAGCAGTACTTC. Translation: CASSRSGTSASYEQYF.